This TCR beta chain came from a study of human T cells and chemical hapten exposure. One entry per CDR3 protein, called by TCRdb with MiXCR from the RACE reads. The sample records approximately 320,000 distinct CDR3 sequences, 5.5% being singletons. Time point defined: pre-sensitization, week 0. Treatment: therapeutic diphenylcyclopropenone sensitization with weekly scalp DPC. There are 16 residues in the CDR3. The germline V and J ends were trimmed by 4 bases and 3 bases, with 19 bases remaining between them. Looked up from germline, CDR1 is LGHDT and CDR2 is YNNKEL (reference sequence). Specimen: whole blood, collected in connection with sensitization to the hapten diphenylcyclopropenone (DPC). V and J are TRBV3-1 and TRBJ2-7, with a possible D match to TRBD1 (7 bases). The TCR was taken from a woman in her late teens or twenties with alopecia areata. Some clones in this sample may be carry-over from other donors' samples. The CDR3 sequence: CASSLWWRDSFYEQYF. The CDR3 nucleotides read TGTGCCAGCAGCCTGTGGTGGCGGGACAGTTTCTACGAGCAGTACTTC.